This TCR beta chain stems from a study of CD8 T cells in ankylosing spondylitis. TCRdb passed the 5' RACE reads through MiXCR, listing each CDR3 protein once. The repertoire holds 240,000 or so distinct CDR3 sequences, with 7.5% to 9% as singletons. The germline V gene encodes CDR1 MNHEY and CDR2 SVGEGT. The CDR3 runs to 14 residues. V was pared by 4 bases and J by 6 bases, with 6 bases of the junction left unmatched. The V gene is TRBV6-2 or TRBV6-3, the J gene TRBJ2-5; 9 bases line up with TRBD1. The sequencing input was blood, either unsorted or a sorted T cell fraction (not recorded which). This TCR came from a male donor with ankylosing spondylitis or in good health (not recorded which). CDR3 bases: TGTGCCAGCAGTTTTGGGACAGGGATGAAGACCCAGTACTTC. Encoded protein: CASSFGTGMKTQYF.